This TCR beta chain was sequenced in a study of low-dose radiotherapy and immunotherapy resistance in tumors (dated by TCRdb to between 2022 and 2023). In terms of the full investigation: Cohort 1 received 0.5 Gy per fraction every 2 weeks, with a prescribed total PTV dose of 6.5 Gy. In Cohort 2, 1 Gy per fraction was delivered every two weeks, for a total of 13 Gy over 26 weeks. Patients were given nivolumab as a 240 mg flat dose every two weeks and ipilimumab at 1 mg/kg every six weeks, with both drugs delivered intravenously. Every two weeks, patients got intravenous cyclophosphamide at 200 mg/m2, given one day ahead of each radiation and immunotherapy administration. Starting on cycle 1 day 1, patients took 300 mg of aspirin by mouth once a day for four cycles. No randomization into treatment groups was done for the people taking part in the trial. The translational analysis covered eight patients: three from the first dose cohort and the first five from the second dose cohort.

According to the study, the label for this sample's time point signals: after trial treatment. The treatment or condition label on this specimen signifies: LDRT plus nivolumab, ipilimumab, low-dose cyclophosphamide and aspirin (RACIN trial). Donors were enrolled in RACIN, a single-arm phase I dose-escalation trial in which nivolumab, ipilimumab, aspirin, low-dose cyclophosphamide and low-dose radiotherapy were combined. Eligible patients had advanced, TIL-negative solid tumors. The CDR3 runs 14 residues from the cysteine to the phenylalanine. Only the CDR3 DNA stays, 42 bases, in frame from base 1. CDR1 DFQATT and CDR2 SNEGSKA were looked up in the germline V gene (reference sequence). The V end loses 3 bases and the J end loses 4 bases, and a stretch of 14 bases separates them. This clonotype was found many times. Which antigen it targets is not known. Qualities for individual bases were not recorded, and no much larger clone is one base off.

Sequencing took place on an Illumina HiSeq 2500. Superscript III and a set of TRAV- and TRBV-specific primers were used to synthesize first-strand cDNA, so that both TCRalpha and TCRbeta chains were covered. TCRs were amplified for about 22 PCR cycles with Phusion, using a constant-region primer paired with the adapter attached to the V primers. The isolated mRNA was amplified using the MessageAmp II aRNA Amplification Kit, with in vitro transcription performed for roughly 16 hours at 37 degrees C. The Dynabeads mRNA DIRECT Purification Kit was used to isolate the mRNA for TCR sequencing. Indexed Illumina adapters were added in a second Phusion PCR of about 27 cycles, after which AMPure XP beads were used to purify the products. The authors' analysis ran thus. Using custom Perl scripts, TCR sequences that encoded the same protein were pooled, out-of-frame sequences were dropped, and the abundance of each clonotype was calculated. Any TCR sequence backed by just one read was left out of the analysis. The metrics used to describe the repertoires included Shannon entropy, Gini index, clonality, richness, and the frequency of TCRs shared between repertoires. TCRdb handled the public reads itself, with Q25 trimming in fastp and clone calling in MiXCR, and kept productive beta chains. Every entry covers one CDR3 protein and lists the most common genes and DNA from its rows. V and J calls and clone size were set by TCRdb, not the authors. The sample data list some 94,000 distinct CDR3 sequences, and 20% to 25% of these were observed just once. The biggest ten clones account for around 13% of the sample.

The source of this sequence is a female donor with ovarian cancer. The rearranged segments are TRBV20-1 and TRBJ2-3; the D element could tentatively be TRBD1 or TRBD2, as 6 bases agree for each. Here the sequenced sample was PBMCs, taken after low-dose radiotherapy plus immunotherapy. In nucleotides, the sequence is TGCAGTGCTAGGAGGGGGATAGCGGCAGATACGCAGTATTTT. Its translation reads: CSARRGIAADTQYF.